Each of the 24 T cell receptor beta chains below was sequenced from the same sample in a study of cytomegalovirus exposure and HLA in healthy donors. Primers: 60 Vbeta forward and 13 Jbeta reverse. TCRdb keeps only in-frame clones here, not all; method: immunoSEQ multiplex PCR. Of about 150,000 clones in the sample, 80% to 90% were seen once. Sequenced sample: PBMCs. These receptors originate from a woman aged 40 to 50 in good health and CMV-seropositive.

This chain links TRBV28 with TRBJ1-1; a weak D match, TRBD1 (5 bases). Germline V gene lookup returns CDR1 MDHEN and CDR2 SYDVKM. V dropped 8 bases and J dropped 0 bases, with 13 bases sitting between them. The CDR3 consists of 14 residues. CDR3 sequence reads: CASLAAGMNTEAFF. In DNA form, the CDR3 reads TGTGCCAGCTTAGCGGCAGGGATGAACACTGAAGCTTTCTTT.

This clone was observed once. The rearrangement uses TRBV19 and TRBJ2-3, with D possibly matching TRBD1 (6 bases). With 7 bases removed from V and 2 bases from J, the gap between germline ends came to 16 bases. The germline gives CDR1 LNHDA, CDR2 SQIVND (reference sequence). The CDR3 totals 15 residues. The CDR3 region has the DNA TGTGCCAGTAAGAGGTCGCGACAGGACACAGATACGCAGTATTTT. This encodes CASKRSRQDTDTQYF.

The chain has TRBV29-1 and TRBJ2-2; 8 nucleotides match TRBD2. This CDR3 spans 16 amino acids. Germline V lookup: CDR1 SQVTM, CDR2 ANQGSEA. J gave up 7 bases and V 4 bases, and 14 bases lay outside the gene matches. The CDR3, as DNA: TGCAGCGTTGGGGAACCGGGACTAGACTTCGGCGGGGAGCTGTTTTTT. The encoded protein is CSVGEPGLDFGGELFF.

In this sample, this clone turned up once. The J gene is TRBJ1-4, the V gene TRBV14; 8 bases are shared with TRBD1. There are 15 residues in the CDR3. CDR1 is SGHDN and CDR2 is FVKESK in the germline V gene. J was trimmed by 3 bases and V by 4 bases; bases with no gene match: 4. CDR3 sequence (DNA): TGTGCCAGCAGCCCCCAGGGGGCATCTAATGAAAAACTGTTTTTT. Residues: CASSPQGASNEKLFF.

The CDR3 here is CAISSDRGINQPQHF. In nucleotides, the CDR3 is TGTGCCATCAGTTCGGACAGGGGAATCAATCAGCCCCAGCATTTT. This chain joins TRBV10-3 and TRBJ1-5; TRBD1 matches 9 bases. The CDR3 contains 15 residues. The germline V gene encodes CDR1 ENHRY and CDR2 SYGVKD. Losses at the gene ends were 5 bases for V and 3 bases for J; bases not matched to a gene: 5.

The CDR3 DNA reads TGTGCCAGCAGCCAAAATGCGGAGGTTCGCGAGCAGTACTTC. It encodes CASSQNAEVREQYF. The V and J genes are TRBV14 and TRBJ2-7; D perhaps matches TRBD2 (5 bases). The V end lost 2 bases, the J end lost 6 bases, and 14 bases lay between the germline ends. The germline CDR1 and CDR2 sequences are SGHDN and FVKESK. The CDR3 is 14 residues long. Based on the CDR3 plus reference TRBV14 and TRBJ2-7, the full variable domain is EAGVTQFPSHSVIEKGQTVTLRCDPISGHDNLYWYRRVMGKEIKFLLHFVKESKQDESGMPNNRFLAERTGGTYSTLKVQPAELEDSGVYFCASSQNAEVREQYFGPGTRLTVT.

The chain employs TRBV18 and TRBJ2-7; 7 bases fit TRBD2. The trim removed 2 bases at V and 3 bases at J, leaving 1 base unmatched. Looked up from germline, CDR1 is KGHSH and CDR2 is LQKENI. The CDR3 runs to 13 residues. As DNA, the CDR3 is TGTGCCAGCTCACCAAGGGAGGGCTACGAGCAGTACTTC. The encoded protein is CASSPREGYEQYF.

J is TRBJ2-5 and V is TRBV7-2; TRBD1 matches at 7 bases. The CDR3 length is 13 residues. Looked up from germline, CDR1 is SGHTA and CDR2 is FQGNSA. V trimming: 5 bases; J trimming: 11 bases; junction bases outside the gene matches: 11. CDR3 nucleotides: TGTGCCAGCAGCCCTCATCAGGGGGTCGGGCAGTACTTC. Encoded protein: CASSPHQGVGQYF.

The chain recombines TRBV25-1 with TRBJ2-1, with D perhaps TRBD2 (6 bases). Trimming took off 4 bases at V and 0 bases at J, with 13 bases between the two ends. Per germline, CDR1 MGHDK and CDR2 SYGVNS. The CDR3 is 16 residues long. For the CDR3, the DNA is TGTGCCAGCAGTGTCCCGTTCGGGAGCTCCTACAATGAGCAGTTCTTC. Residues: CASSVPFGSSYNEQFF. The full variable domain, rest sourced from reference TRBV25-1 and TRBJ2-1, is EADIYQTPRYLVIGTGKKITLECSQTMGHDKMYWYQQDPGMELHLIHYSYGVNSTEKGDLSSESTVSRIRTEHFPLTLESARPSHTSQYLCASSVPFGSSYNEQFFGPGTRLTVL.

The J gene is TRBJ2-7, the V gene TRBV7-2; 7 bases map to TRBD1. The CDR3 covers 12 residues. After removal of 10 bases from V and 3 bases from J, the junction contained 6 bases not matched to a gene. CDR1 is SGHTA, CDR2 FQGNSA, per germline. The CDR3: CATRQGVYEQYF. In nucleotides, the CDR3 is TGTGCCACGAGACAGGGCGTCTACGAGCAGTACTTC.

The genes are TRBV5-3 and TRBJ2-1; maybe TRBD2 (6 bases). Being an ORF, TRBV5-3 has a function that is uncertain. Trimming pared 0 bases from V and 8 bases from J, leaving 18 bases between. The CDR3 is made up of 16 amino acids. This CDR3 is CARSLVPRGRPHEQFF. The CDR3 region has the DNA TGTGCCAGAAGCTTGGTCCCCCGTGGGAGGCCCCATGAGCAGTTCTTC.

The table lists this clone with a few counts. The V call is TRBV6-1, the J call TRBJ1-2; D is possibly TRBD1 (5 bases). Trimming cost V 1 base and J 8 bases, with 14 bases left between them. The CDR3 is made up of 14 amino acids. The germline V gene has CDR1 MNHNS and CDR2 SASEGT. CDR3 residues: CASSEGVGAVGYTF. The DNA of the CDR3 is TGTGCCAGCAGTGAAGGCGTTGGGGCCGTGGGCTACACCTTC.

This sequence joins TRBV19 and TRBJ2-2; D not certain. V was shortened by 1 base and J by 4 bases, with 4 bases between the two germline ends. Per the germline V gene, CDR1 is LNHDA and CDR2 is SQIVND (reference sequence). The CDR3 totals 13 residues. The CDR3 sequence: CASSIASTGELFF. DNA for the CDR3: TGTGCCAGTAGTATAGCGAGCACCGGGGAGCTGTTTTTT.

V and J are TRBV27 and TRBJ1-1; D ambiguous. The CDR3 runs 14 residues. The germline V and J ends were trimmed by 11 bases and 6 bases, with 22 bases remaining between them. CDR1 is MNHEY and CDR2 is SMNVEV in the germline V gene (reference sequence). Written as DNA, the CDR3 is TGTGCCGGTCCCGAGCGGGTCAGTATCCCTGAAGCTTTCTTT. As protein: CAGPERVSIPEAFF.

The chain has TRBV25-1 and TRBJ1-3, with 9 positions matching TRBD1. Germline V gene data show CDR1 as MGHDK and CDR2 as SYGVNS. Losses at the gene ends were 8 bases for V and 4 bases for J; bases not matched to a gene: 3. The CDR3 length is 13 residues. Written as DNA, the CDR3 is TGTGCCAGCCGGGACAGGGAGGGAAACACCATATATTTT. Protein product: CASRDREGNTIYF.

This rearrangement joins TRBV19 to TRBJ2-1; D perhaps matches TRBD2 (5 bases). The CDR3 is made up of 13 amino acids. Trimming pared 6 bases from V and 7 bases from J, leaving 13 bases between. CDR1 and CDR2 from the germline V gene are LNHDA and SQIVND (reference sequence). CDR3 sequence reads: CASSMVPGNEQFF. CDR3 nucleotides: TGTGCCAGTAGCATGGTGCCGGGGAATGAGCAGTTCTTC.

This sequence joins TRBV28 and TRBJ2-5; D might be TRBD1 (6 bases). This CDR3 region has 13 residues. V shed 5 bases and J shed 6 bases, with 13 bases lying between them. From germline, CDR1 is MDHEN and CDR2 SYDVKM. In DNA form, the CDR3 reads TGTGCCAGCAGTATCACCCAGGGGAAGACCCAGTACTTC. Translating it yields CASSITQGKTQYF.

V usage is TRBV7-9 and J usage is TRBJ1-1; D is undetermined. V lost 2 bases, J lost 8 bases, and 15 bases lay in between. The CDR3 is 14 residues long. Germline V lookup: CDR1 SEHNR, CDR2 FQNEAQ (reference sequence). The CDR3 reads CASSLKVAAEEAFF. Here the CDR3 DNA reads TGTGCCAGCAGCTTAAAGGTGGCCGCGGAGGAAGCTTTCTTT.

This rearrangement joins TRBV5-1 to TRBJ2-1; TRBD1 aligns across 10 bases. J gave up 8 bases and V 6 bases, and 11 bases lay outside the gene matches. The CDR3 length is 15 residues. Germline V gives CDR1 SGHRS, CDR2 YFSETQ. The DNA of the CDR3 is TGCGCCAGCAAATTCCGGGACAGGGGAATAGATGAGCAGTTCTTC. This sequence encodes CASKFRDRGIDEQFF.

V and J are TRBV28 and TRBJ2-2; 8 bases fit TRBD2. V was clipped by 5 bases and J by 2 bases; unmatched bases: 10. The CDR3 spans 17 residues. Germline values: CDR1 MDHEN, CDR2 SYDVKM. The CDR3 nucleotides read TGTGCCAGCAGTCGCCCTCGGGGGGGGGTAAACACCGGGGAGCTGTTTTTT. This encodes CASSRPRGGVNTGELFF.

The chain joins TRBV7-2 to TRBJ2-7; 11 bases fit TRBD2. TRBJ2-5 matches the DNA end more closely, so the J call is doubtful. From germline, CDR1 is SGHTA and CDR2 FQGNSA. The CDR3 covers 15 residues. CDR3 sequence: CASSPETGTSGTQYF. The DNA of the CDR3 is TGTGCCAGCAGCCCGGAGACCGGGACTAGCGGGACCCAGTACTTC.

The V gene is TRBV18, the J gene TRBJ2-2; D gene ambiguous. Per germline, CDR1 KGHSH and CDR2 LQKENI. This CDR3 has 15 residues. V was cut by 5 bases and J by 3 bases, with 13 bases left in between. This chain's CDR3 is CASSSDISDTGELFF. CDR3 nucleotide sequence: TGTGCCAGCTCATCCGATATCTCGGACACCGGGGAGCTGTTTTTT.

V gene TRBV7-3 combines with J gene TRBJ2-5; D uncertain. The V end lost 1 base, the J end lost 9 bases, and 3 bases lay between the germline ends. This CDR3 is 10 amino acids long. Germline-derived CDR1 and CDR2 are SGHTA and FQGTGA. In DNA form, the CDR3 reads TGTGCCAGCAGCTTAAGGCCCCAGTACTTC. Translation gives CASSLRPQYF.

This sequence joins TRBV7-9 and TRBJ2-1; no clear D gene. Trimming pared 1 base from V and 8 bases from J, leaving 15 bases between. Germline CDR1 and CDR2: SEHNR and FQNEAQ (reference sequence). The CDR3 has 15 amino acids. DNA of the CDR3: TGTGCCAGCAGCTTAGTGGTGGCTCAGTCCGATGAGCAGTTCTTC. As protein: CASSLVVAQSDEQFF. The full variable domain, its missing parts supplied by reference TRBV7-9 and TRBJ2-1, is DTGVSQNPRHKITKRGQNVTFRCDPISEHNRLYWYRQTLGQGPEFLTYFQNEAQLEKSRLLSDRFSAERPKGSFSTLEIQRTEQGDSAMYLCASSLVVAQSDEQFFGPGTRLTVL.